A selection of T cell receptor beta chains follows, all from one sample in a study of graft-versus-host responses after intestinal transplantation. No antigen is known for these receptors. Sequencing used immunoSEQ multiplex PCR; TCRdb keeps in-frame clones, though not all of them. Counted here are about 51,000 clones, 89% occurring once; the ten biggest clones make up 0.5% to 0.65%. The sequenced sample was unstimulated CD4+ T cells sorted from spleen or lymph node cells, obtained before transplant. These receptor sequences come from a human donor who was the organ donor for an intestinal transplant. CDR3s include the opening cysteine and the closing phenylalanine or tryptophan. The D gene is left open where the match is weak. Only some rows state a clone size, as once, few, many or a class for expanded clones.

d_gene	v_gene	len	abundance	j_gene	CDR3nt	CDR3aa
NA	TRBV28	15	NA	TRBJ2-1	TGTGCCAGCAGCCTCACCGGAGGGCCCGGCAATGAGCAGTTCTTC	CASSLTGGPGNEQFF
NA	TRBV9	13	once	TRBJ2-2	TGTGCCAGCAGCGTAGTAGTTACCGGGGAGCTGTTTTTT	CASSVVVTGELFF
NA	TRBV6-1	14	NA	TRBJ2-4	TGTGCCTCCTACAATGCAGGAGCCAAAAACATTCAGTACTTC	CASYNAGAKNIQYF
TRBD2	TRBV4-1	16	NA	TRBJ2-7	TGCGCCAGCAGCCAAGCCAGCGGGACCGAACCCTACGAGCAGTACTTC	CASSQASGTEPYEQYF
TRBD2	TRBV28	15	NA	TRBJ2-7	TGTGCCAGCGCCGACGGCGGGGGAAGCTCCTACGAGCAGTACTTC	CASADGGGSSYEQYF
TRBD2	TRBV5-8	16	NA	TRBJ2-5	TGTGCCAGCAGCTACCGGACTAGCGGGAGGTTGGAGACCCAGTACTTC	CASSYRTSGRLETQYF
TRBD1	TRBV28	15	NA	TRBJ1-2	TGTGCCAGCAGCTCAGGGGGACAATTTCCTTATGGCTACACCTTC	CASSSGGQFPYGYTF
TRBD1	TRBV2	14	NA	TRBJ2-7	TGTGCCAGCGCCACAGACAGGGGCTCTGCGAGTCAGTACTTC	CASATDRGSASQYF
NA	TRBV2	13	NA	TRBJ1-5	TGTGCCAGCCTTGGCGGGGTCAATCAGCCCCAGCATTTT	CASLGGVNQPQHF
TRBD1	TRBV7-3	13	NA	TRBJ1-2	TGTGCCAGCAGCGCACAGGGGCCCGGCGGCTACACCTTC	CASSAQGPGGYTF
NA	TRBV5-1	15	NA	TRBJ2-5	TGCGCCAGCGGCCGTCACAGGGCTCCACAAGAGACCCAGTACTTC	CASGRHRAPQETQYF
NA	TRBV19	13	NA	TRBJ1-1	TGTGCCAGTAAGTGGTCGGGGAACACTGAAGCTTTCTTT	CASKWSGNTEAFF
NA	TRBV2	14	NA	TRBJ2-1	TGTGCCAGCAGTGAAGCGAGCGTAGTAAATGAGCAGTTCTTC	CASSEASVVNEQFF
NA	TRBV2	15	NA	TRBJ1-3	TGTGCCAGCAGTGAGGACAGTTACTCTGGAAACACCATATATTTT	CASSEDSYSGNTIYF
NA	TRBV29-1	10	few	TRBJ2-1	TGCAGCGGAGGAAACAATGAGCAGTTCTTC	CSGGNNEQFF
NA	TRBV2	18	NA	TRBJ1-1	TGTGCCAGCAGTTTAACGGGGTCGGGCGGGAGTATGAACACTGAAGCTTTCTTT	CASSLTGSGGSMNTEAFF
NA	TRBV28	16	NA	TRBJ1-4	TGTGCCAGCAGTTCGGAGGGGACCTCCAAGGCTGAAAAACTGTTTTTT	CASSSEGTSKAEKLFF
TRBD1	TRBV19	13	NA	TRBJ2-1	TGTGCCAGTAGTATGGGGACAGACAATGAGCAGTTCTTC	CASSMGTDNEQFF
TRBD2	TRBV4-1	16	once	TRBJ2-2	TGCGCCAGCAGCCAAGATGGAGGGAGGGCCACCGGGGAGCTGTTTTTT	CASSQDGGRATGELFF
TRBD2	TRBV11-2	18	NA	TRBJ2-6	TGTGCCAGCAGCTTAGGACTAGCGGGTTCCCCTGGGGCCAACGTCCTGACTTTC	CASSLGLAGSPGANVLTF
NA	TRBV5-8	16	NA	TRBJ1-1	TGTGCCAGCAGCCAATACAGGGTGCGGTTGAACACTGAAGCTTTCTTT	CASSQYRVRLNTEAFF
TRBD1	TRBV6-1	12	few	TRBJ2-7	TGTGCCAGCCGGACAGGGGACTACGAGCAGTACTTC	CASRTGDYEQYF
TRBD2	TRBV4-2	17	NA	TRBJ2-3	TGTGCCAGCAGCCAAGATCAAGCGGGGGCCTCCGGAGATACGCAGTATTTT	CASSQDQAGASGDTQYF
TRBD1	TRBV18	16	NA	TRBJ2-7	TGTGCCAGCTCACCACCGTTTGGACAGGGTACCTACGAGCAGTACTTC	CASSPPFGQGTYEQYF
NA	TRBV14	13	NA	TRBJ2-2	TGTGCCAGCAGCCAAGTTCTCACCGGGGAGCTGTTTTTT	CASSQVLTGELFF
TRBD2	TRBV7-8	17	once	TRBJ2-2	TGTGCCAGCAGCTCTCGGACTAGCGGGCTGAACACCGGGGAGCTGTTTTTT	CASSSRTSGLNTGELFF
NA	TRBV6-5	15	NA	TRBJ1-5	TGTGCCAGCAGTTACCGGGACACCCGGTATCAGCCCCAGCATTTT	CASSYRDTRYQPQHF
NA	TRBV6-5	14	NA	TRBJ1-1	TGTGCCAGCAGCCCCAGGGCGGCGGACACTGAAGCTTTCTTT	CASSPRAADTEAFF
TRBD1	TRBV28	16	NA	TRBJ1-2	TGTGCCAGCAGTTCCCCCGGGACAGGGGACATTTATGGCTACACCTTC	CASSSPGTGDIYGYTF
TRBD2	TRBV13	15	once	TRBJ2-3	TGTGCCAGCAGCCTACTAGCGGGATCGGCAGATACGCAGTATTTT	CASSLLAGSADTQYF
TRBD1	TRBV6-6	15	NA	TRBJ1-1	TGTGCCAGCAGCATGCAGGGGGCGGCGAACACTGAAGCTTTCTTT	CASSMQGAANTEAFF
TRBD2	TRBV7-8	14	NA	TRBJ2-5	TGTGCCAGCAGCGTAGCGGGAGTAGGTGAGACCCAGTACTTC	CASSVAGVGETQYF
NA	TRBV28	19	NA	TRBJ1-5	TGTGCCAGCAGTTCTCTATTGGGGGGGGGCAGGGCAAAGGGTCAGCCCCAGCATTTT	CASSSLLGGGRAKGQPQHF
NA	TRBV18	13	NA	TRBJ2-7	TGTGCCAGCTCCTTCGGACAGTTATACGAGCAGTACTTC	CASSFGQLYEQYF
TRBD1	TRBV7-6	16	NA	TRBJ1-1	TGTGCCAGCAGCTCAACTTTATACGGGACAGAAAAAGAAGCTTTCTTT	CASSSTLYGTEKEAFF
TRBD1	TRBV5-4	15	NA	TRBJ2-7	TGTGCCAGCAGCTTTCAAGACAGGGGGCGCTACGAGCAGTACTTC	CASSFQDRGRYEQYF
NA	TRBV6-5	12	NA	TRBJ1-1	TGTGCCAGCACGGGGGGGAACACTGAAGCTTTCTTT	CASTGGNTEAFF
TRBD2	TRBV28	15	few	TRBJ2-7	TGTGCCAGCAGGACACTAGCGGGCTTCCTCTACGAGCAGTACTTC	CASRTLAGFLYEQYF
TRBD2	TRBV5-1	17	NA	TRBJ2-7	TGCGCCAGCAGCTTCAGATCTACTAGCGGGGGGAAAGGGGAGCAGTACTTC	CASSFRSTSGGKGEQYF
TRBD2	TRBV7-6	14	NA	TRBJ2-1	TGTGCCAGCAGCGCTAGCGGGAGACGTAATGAGCAGTTCTTC	CASSASGRRNEQFF
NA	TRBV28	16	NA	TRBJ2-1	TGTGCCAGCAGGTCATTAGCGGTAAGCTCCTACAATGAGCAGTTCTTC	CASRSLAVSSYNEQFF